Listed below are T cell receptor beta chains from one sample, sequenced in a study of shared clonotypes between healthy human individuals. TCRdb keeps only in-frame clones here, not all; method: immunoSEQ multiplex PCR. The table records around 1,900,000 clones, 85% to 95% of them present only once. Sequencing was done on a sample of naive CD8+ T cells from PBMCs. Receptor source: a man between 18 and 35 years old in good health. Some clones in this sample may be carry-over from other donors' samples. Both conserved end residues are trimmed from each CDR3. Fields, in order: V gene, J gene, clone size, D gene, CDR3 protein. D genes are given only for firm matches. Clone sizes are given selectively: once, few, many, or a class where the clone is expanded.

V gene: TRBV10-1
J gene: TRBJ1-5
clone size: -
D gene: -
CDR3 protein: ASSESSQGGDQPQH

V gene: TRBV4-3
J gene: TRBJ2-1
clone size: -
D gene: TRBD2
CDR3 protein: ASSQDSGSEQF

V gene: TRBV7-3
J gene: TRBJ1-1
clone size: -
D gene: -
CDR3 protein: ASSLIGDSEAF

V gene: TRBV10-3
J gene: TRBJ2-7
clone size: -
D gene: -
CDR3 protein: AITDSYEQY

V gene: TRBV7-9
J gene: TRBJ1-5
clone size: -
D gene: -
CDR3 protein: ASSQADQPQH

V gene: TRBV9
J gene: TRBJ1-3
clone size: many
D gene: -
CDR3 protein: ASSVAEGSLGSGNTIY

V gene: TRBV15
J gene: -
clone size: -
D gene: -
CDR3 protein: ATSRDRAALSYEQY

V gene: TRBV10-3
J gene: TRBJ1-3
clone size: -
D gene: -
CDR3 protein: AIRPGLQGIDTIY

V gene: TRBV28
J gene: TRBJ1-3
clone size: -
D gene: TRBD1
CDR3 protein: ASSLRGLGNTIY

V gene: TRBV11-2
J gene: TRBJ2-1
clone size: -
D gene: -
CDR3 protein: ASSDGLGSGGYNEQF

V gene: TRBV25-1
J gene: TRBJ1-2
clone size: -
D gene: -
CDR3 protein: ASSANRYYGYT

V gene: TRBV6-1
J gene: TRBJ2-1
clone size: -
D gene: -
CDR3 protein: ASSESPRNNEQF

V gene: TRBV19
J gene: TRBJ2-7
clone size: -
D gene: TRBD2
CDR3 protein: ASSWTSGHYEQY

V gene: TRBV7-2
J gene: TRBJ1-1
clone size: -
D gene: -
CDR3 protein: ASSYGHTEAF

V gene: TRBV27
J gene: TRBJ1-5
clone size: -
D gene: -
CDR3 protein: ASSRGGEHQPQH

V gene: TRBV7-3
J gene: -
clone size: -
D gene: TRBD2
CDR3 protein: AIWGQGLAGVLYEQY

V gene: TRBV19
J gene: TRBJ1-5
clone size: few
D gene: -
CDR3 protein: ASTSANQPQH

V gene: TRBV7-9
J gene: TRBJ2-7
clone size: -
D gene: TRBD2
CDR3 protein: ASRRGETYEQY

V gene: TRBV6-5
J gene: TRBJ2-7
clone size: -
D gene: -
CDR3 protein: ASSLTPGSEQY

V gene: TRBV7-3
J gene: TRBJ2-1
clone size: -
D gene: TRBD2
CDR3 protein: ASRTREGLDEQF

V gene: TRBV28
J gene: TRBJ2-7
clone size: -
D gene: TRBD2
CDR3 protein: ASSLGTSGSSYEQY

V gene: TRBV27
J gene: TRBJ2-1
clone size: -
D gene: TRBD2
CDR3 protein: ASSFSSGSFGEQF

V gene: TRBV5-1
J gene: TRBJ2-7
clone size: -
D gene: -
CDR3 protein: ASTLGSGEQY

V gene: TRBV5-3
J gene: TRBJ1-5
clone size: -
D gene: -
CDR3 protein: ARSYQGPPQH

V gene: TRBV27
J gene: TRBJ2-7
clone size: -
D gene: TRBD1
CDR3 protein: ASSTNPGQGTYEQY

V gene: TRBV28
J gene: TRBJ2-1
clone size: -
D gene: -
CDR3 protein: ASSPDRDGYNEQF

V gene: TRBV5-1
J gene: TRBJ2-3
clone size: -
D gene: TRBD2
CDR3 protein: ASSFRSSGRVNTDTQY

V gene: TRBV7-9
J gene: TRBJ1-1
clone size: -
D gene: -
CDR3 protein: ASSYAVQGIPEAF

V gene: TRBV4-2
J gene: TRBJ1-3
clone size: -
D gene: -
CDR3 protein: ASSQDQSSFGGRENTIY

V gene: TRBV4-1
J gene: TRBJ1-1
clone size: -
D gene: -
CDR3 protein: ASSLFSSRAKNTEAF

V gene: TRBV29-1
J gene: TRBJ2-7
clone size: -
D gene: -
CDR3 protein: SVEKGGSSYEQY

V gene: TRBV7-2
J gene: TRBJ2-1
clone size: -
D gene: -
CDR3 protein: ASSLSGPGSRF

V gene: TRBV11-2
J gene: TRBJ2-7
clone size: -
D gene: -
CDR3 protein: ASSLVPEQY

V gene: TRBV6-5
J gene: TRBJ2-7
clone size: few
D gene: TRBD1
CDR3 protein: ASSYGDSYEQY

V gene: TRBV6-1
J gene: TRBJ1-1
clone size: -
D gene: TRBD1
CDR3 protein: ASPDRGLGNTEAF

V gene: TRBV4-1
J gene: TRBJ2-1
clone size: -
D gene: -
CDR3 protein: ASSQVPGAGSENEQF

V gene: TRBV10-2
J gene: TRBJ2-4
clone size: -
D gene: -
CDR3 protein: ASLDGLAKNIQY

V gene: TRBV5-6
J gene: TRBJ1-5
clone size: -
D gene: -
CDR3 protein: ASSLGAGSNQPQH

V gene: TRBV4-2
J gene: TRBJ2-7
clone size: -
D gene: -
CDR3 protein: ASSQDGGPSYEQY

V gene: TRBV4-3
J gene: TRBJ2-7
clone size: -
D gene: -
CDR3 protein: ASSQSSENPYEQY

V gene: TRBV28
J gene: TRBJ2-7
clone size: -
D gene: -
CDR3 protein: ASNNRDTYEQY

V gene: TRBV5-6
J gene: TRBJ2-5
clone size: once
D gene: TRBD2
CDR3 protein: ASSLAGTRGGETQY

V gene: TRBV12-5
J gene: TRBJ2-2
clone size: -
D gene: -
CDR3 protein: ASGLDLRNTGELF

V gene: TRBV7-9
J gene: TRBJ1-2
clone size: -
D gene: -
CDR3 protein: ASSSDGFNYGYT